Following are 19 T cell receptor beta chains from one sample sequenced in a study of blood T cell repertoires in COVID-19. Assay used: immunoSEQ multiplex PCR; TCRdb lists only in-frame clones, some missing. The sample lists about 100,000 clones; around four fifths were seen once. Sequenced material: peripheral blood. These receptors were taken from a woman in her 70s with acute or convalescent COVID-19.

V usage is TRBV11-1 and J usage is TRBJ2-3; possibly TRBD2 for D (5 bases). With 1 base removed from V and 2 bases from J, the gap between germline ends came to 13 bases. The CDR3 runs to 16 residues. Germline V gene lookup returns CDR1 SGHAT and CDR2 FQDESV (reference sequence). As DNA, the CDR3 is TGTGCCAGCAGCTTAGTCTACGGACTGACCACAGATACGCAGTATTTT. It encodes CASSLVYGLTTDTQYF.

This chain joins TRBV9 and TRBJ2-1; 8 nucleotides align to TRBD1. CDR1 is SGDLS and CDR2 is YYNGEE in the germline V gene. This CDR3 has 14 amino acids. Losses at the gene ends were 6 bases for V and 9 bases for J; bases not matched to a gene: 11. The CDR3 spells CASTRQGARGEQFF. Written as DNA, the CDR3 is TGTGCCAGCACAAGGCAGGGGGCAAGGGGTGAGCAGTTCTTC.

This clone was found once. The chain combines TRBV7-9 with TRBJ2-1; 10 bases agree with TRBD1. The ends lost 7 bases at V and 10 bases at J; junction bases unmatched: 10. Germline V gene sequence: CDR1 SEHNR, CDR2 FQNEAQ (reference sequence). The CDR3 has 14 amino acids. CDR3 nucleotides: TGTGCCAGCAACAGCGGGACAGGGGCGCTCGAGCAGTTCTTC. Translation gives CASNSGTGALEQFF.

The DNA for the CDR3 is TGCGCCAGCAGAACAGGGGGTAACTATGGCTACACCTTC. It yields the protein CASRTGGNYGYTF. The chain recombines TRBV5-1 with TRBJ1-2; 8 nucleotides agree with TRBD1. The trim removed 5 bases at V and 1 base at J, leaving 1 base unmatched. CDR1 SGHRS and CDR2 YFSETQ come from the germline V gene. This CDR3 is built from 13 residues. Full variable domain (rest looked up from reference TRBV5-1 and TRBJ1-2): KAGVTQTPRYLIKTRGQQVTLSCSPISGHRSVSWYQQTPGQGLQFLFEYFSETQRNKGNFPGRFSGRQFSNSRSEMNVSTLELGDSALYLCASRTGGNYGYTFGSGTRLTVV.

This rearrangement joins TRBV6-2 or TRBV6-3 to TRBJ1-6, with D uncertain. This CDR3 comprises 14 residues. In germline, CDR1 is MNHEY, CDR2 SVGEGT. V was pared by 0 bases and J by 9 bases, with 9 bases between. CDR3 region: CASSYSDSTSPLHF. The CDR3 DNA reads as TGTGCCAGCAGTTACTCTGACTCTACTTCACCCCTCCACTTT.

This sequence joins TRBV6-4 and TRBJ1-2; no clear D. This CDR3 contains 16 residues. CDR1 is MRHNA and CDR2 is SNTAGT in the germline V gene. V gave up 1 base and J gave up 5 bases, with 17 bases separating them. The CDR3 DNA is TGTGCCAGCAGTGACTTTAATTCTGCCGAGTGGTATGGCTACACCTTC. This encodes CASSDFNSAEWYGYTF.

V gene TRBV7-3 combines with J gene TRBJ2-1; 10 nucleotides align to TRBD2. The germline V gene encodes CDR1 SGHTA and CDR2 FQGTGA. This CDR3 has 14 amino acids. The ends lost 3 bases at V and 6 bases at J; junction bases unmatched: 2. For the CDR3, the DNA is TGTGCCAGCAGCTTTGGACTAGCGGTCAATGAGCAGTTCTTC. Translation: CASSFGLAVNEQFF.

This clone came up a few times. The chain combines TRBV5-5 with TRBJ1-5, with 10 nucleotides matching TRBD1. Germline trimming cut 4 bases from V and 7 bases from J; bases unmatched to any gene: 5. CDR1 and CDR2 from the germline V gene are SGHKS and YYEKEE (reference sequence). This CDR3 has 14 residues. This CDR3 reads CASSAGTGVQPQHF. CDR3 DNA: TGTGCCAGCAGCGCCGGGACAGGGGTCCAGCCCCAGCATTTT.

The chain has TRBV6-2 or TRBV6-3 and TRBJ1-2; 9 bases agree with TRBD1. There are 13 residues in the CDR3. Per the germline V gene, CDR1 is MNHEY and CDR2 is SVGEGT. The V segment lost 5 bases and the J segment 7 bases; nucleotides outside the gene matches: 5. CDR3 in DNA: TGTGCCAGCAGTACCGGGACAGGGTTTGGCTACACCTTC. Translated, it gives CASSTGTGFGYTF.

The chain employs TRBV12-5 and TRBJ2-6; 12 nucleotides match TRBD1. V was clipped by 6 bases and J by 3 bases; unmatched bases: 9. The CDR3 has 18 amino acids. The germline CDR1 and CDR2 sequences are LGHNT and FRNRAP. The CDR3 here is CASGPPGQGALGANVLTF. The CDR3 DNA is TGTGCTAGTGGCCCGCCGGGACAGGGGGCGCTTGGGGCCAACGTCCTGACTTTC.

The chain joins TRBV19 to TRBJ2-1; D not resolved. V was shortened by 6 bases and J by 0 bases, with 9 bases between the two germline ends. The CDR3 extends over 14 amino acids. CDR1 is LNHDA and CDR2 is SQIVND in the germline V gene (reference sequence). The CDR3 spells CASRSGSSYNEQFF. CDR3 DNA: TGTGCCAGTAGATCAGGAAGCTCCTACAATGAGCAGTTCTTC.

This clone was seen a single time. This chain connects TRBV5-1 to TRBJ2-1, with D perhaps matching TRBD2 (5 bases). The germline V and J ends were trimmed by 2 bases and 13 bases, with 10 bases remaining between them. CDR1 and CDR2 from the germline V gene are SGHRS and YFSETQ. CDR3 length equals 11 residues. The CDR3 protein is CASSLSGPQFF. CDR3 bases: TGCGCCAGCAGCTTAAGCGGACCCCAGTTCTTC.

The V call is TRBV5-4, the J call TRBJ1-1; D not certain. CDR3 length equals 14 residues. The V and J ends lost 4 bases and 1 base respectively, with 11 bases between them. Germline V gene lookup returns CDR1 SGHNT and CDR2 YYREEE (reference sequence). Here the CDR3 reads CASSPVDSNTEAFF. Written as DNA, the CDR3 is TGTGCCAGCAGCCCGGTCGACTCGAACACTGAAGCTTTCTTT. The full variable domain, in which reference TRBV5-4 and TRBJ1-1 provide the parts outside the CDR3, is ETGVTQSPTHLIKTRGQQVTLRCSSQSGHNTVSWYQQALGQGPQFIFQYYREEENGRGNFPPRFSGLQFPNYSSELNVNALELDDSALYLCASSPVDSNTEAFFGQGTRLTVV.

The gene calls are TRBV24-1 and TRBJ2-5, with 7 bases identical to TRBD1. The CDR3 sequence is 14 residues long. The germline V gene has CDR1 KGHDR and CDR2 SFDVKD. Germline trimming cut 2 bases from V and 7 bases from J; bases unmatched to any gene: 6. CDR3 nucleotides: TGTGCCACCAGTGATTCCGACAGGGAAGGGACCCAGTACTTC. Its protein product is CATSDSDREGTQYF.

A single count supports this clone. This chain joins TRBV21-1 and TRBJ2-3; no DNA check was done on the table's D call, TRBD1. TRBV21-1 is assigned pseudogene status. The CDR3 covers 18 residues. CDR3 sequence reads: CASSPGDRSFSSTDTQYF. Written as DNA, the CDR3 is TGTGCCAGCAGCCCTGGGGACAGATCTTTTTCTAGCACAGATACGCAGTATTTT.

The V call is TRBV6-5, the J call TRBJ2-3; 9 nucleotides line up with TRBD2. CDR1 and CDR2 (germline): MNHEY, SVGAGI. This CDR3 is built from 15 residues. The V segment lost 6 bases and the J segment 2 bases; nucleotides outside the gene matches: 6. The CDR3 bases are TGTGCCAGCAGGCAAGCGGGGGGCAACACAGATACGCAGTATTTT. Amino acid sequence: CASRQAGGNTDTQYF.

The V and J genes are TRBV19 and TRBJ1-5; 7 nucleotides agree with TRBD1. CDR1 and CDR2 (germline): LNHDA, SQIVND (reference sequence). This CDR3 is 14 amino acids long. The ends lost 9 bases at V and 3 bases at J; junction bases unmatched: 8. The CDR3 nucleotides read TGTGCCAGCAGGGGGATTCCCCCCAATCAGCCCCAGCATTTT. This gives the protein CASRGIPPNQPQHF. The whole variable domain, remainder taken from reference TRBV19 and TRBJ1-5, is DGGITQSPKYLFRKEGQNVTLSCEQNLNHDAMYWYRQDPGQGLRLIYYSQIVNDFQKGDIAEGYSVSREKKESFPLTVTSAQKNPTAFYLCASRGIPPNQPQHFGDGTRLSIL.

The chain recombines TRBV5-6 with TRBJ1-1, with 7 bases aligning to TRBD1. The germline CDR1 and CDR2 sequences are SGHDT and YYEEEE. Trimming took 4 bases from V and 0 from J; bases not matched to a gene: 12. The CDR3 sequence is 17 residues long. The CDR3 DNA follows: TGTGCCAGCAGCCAACAGGGGTTCCTTACGATGAACACTGAAGCTTTCTTT. Amino acid sequence: CASSQQGFLTMNTEAFF.

This clone appeared a few times. The V gene is TRBV20-1, the J gene TRBJ2-7; the D is unclear. In germline, CDR1 is DFQATT, CDR2 SNEGSKA (reference sequence). The CDR3 extends over 12 amino acids. Trimming took 3 bases from V and 5 from J, leaving 11 bases between them. The CDR3 is CSASGASDEQYF. In DNA form, the CDR3 reads TGCAGTGCTAGTGGCGCGTCGGACGAGCAGTACTTC.